Reported below is one T cell receptor (beta chain). Its antigen is currently unknown. Generated by immunoSEQ multiplex PCR, the TCRdb table keeps only in-frame clones and is missing some. The sample yields 100,000 to 110,000 clones, 80% to 95% seen once. This entry belongs to a study of T cell responses to AZD1222 COVID-19 vaccine. Broader study findings: Females outnumbered males among donors, who were mostly white British; clonal diversity was possibly underestimated. Spike-specific TCR breadth and depth went up after people got two AZD1222 doses.

Trimming took 3 bases from V and 3 from J, leaving 8 bases between them. The length of the CDR3 is 13 residues. The TCR originated in an adult in good health. This chain joins TRBV12-3 or TRBV12-4 and TRBJ1-1; D might be TRBD1 (5 bases). This specimen was peripheral blood, taken on day 0 of AZD1222 vaccination. The CDR3 DNA reads TGTGCCAGCAGTTTTACGACAGACACTGAAGCTTTCTTT. Amino acids: CASSFTTDTEAFF.